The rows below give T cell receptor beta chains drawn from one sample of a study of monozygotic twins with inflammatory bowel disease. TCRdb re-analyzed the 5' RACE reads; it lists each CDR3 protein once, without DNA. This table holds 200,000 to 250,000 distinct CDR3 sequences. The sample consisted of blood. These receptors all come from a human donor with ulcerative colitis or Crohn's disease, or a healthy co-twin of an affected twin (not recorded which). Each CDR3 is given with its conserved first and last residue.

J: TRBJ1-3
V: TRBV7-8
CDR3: CASSQSPGQGASENTIYF

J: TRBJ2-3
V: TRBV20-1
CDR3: CSAILAGGPGDTQYF

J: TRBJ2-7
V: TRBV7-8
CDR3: CASSHPGGHRQDEQYF

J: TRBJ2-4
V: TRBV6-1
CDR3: CASTRLAGIAKNIQYF

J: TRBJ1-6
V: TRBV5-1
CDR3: CASSLGGKGNSPLHF

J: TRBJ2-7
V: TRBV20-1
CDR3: CSTWDSFSYEQYF

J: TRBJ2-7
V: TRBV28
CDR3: CASSFGIPYEQYF

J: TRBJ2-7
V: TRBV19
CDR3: CASRGVGFYEQYF

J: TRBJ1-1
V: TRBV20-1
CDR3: CSARSNTEAFF

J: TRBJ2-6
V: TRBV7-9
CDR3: CASSGTGTGANVLTF

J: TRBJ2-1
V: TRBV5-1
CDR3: CASSLVGLAGGDEQFF

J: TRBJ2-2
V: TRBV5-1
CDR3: CASSLAGVTNTGELFF

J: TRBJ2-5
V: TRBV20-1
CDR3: CSAHGLAGTQETQYF

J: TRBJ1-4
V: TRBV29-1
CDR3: CSGRDGATNEKLFF

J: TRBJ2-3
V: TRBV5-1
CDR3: CASSVRSASGHTDTQYF

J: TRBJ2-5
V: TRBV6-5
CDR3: CASSYARLGTQYF

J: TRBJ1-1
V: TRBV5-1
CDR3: CASRLTGPNTEAFF

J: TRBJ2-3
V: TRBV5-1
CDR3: CASSLGAGTSGGRWQYF

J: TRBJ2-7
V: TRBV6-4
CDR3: CASSPDRGLEQYF

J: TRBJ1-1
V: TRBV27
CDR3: CASSSTPSTGLTEAFF

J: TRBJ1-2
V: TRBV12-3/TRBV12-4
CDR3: CASSAGGGGYTF

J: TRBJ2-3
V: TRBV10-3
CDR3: CAISGRLAAHTDTQYF